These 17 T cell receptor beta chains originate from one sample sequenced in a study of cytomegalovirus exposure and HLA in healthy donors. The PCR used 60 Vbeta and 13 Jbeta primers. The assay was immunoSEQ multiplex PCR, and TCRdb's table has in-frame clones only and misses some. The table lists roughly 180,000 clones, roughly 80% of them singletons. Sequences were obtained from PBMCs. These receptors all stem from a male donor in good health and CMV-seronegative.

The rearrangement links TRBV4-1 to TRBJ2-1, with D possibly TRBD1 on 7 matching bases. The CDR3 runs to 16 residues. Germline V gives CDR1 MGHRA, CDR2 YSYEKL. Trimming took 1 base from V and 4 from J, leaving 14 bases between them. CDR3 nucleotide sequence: TGCGCCAGCAGCCAAGGCGGGAAGGGGGCATACAATGAGCAGTTCTTC. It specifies CASSQGGKGAYNEQFF.

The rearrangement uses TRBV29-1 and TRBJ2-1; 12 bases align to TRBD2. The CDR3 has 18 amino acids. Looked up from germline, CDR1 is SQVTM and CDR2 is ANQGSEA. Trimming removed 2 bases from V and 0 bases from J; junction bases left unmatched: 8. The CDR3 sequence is CSVEPGLAGPNSYNEQFF. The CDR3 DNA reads TGCAGCGTTGAACCGGGACTAGCGGGCCCGAACTCCTACAATGAGCAGTTCTTC.

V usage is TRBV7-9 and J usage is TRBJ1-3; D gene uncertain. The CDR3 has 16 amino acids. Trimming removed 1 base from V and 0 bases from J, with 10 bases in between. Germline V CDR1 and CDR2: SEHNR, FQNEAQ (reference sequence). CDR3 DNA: TGTGCCAGCAGCTTAGTTTCGCGGTCCTCTGGAAACACCATATATTTT. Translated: CASSLVSRSSGNTIYF.

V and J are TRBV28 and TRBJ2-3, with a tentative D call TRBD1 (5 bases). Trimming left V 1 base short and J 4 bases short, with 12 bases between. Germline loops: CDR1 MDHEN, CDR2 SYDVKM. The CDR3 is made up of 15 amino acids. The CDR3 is CASSLFAGYPDTQYF. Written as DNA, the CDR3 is TGTGCCAGCAGTTTATTCGCAGGGTATCCAGATACGCAGTATTTT.

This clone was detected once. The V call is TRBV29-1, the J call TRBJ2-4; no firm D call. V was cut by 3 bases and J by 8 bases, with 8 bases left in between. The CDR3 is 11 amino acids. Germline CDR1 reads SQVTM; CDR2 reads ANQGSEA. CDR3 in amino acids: CSVDSRDIQYF. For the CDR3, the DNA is TGCAGCGTTGATTCCCGAGACATTCAGTACTTC.

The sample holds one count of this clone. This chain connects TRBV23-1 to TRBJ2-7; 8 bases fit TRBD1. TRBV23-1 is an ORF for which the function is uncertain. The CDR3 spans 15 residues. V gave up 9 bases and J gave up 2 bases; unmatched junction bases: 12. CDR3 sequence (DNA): TGCGCCAGTTATCAAGGACAGGGAGGCCCCTACGAGCAGTACTTC. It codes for CASYQGQGGPYEQYF.

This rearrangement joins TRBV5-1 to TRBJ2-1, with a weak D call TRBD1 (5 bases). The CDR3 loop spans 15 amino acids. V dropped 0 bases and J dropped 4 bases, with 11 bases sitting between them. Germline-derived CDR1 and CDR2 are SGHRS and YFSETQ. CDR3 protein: CASSLEAGIYNEQFF. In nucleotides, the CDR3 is TGCGCCAGCAGCTTGGAGGCAGGGATTTACAATGAGCAGTTCTTC.

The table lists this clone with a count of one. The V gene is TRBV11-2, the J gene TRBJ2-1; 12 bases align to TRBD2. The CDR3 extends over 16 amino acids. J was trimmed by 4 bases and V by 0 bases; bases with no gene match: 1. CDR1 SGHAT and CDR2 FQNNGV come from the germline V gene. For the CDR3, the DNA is TGTGCCAGCAGCTTAGATCTAGCGGGAGGGTACAATGAGCAGTTCTTC. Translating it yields CASSLDLAGGYNEQFF.

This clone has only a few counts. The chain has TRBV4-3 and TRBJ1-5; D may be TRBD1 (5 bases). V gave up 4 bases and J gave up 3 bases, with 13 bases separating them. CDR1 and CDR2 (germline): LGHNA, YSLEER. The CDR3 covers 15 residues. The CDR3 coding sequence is TGCGCCAGCAGCCGCACCAGGGATCCCAATCAGCCCCAGCATTTT. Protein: CASSRTRDPNQPQHF.

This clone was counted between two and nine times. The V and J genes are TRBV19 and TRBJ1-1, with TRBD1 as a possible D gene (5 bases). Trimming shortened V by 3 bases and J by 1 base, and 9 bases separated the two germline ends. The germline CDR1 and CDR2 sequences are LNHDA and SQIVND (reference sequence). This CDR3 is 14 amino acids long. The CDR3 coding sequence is TGTGCCAGTAGTATCACGGGGGGGAACACTGAAGCTTTCTTT. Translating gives CASSITGGNTEAFF. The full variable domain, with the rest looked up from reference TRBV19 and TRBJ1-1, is DGGITQSPKYLFRKEGQNVTLSCEQNLNHDAMYWYRQDPGQGLRLIYYSQIVNDFQKGDIAEGYSVSREKKESFPLTVTSAQKNPTAFYLCASSITGGNTEAFFGQGTRLTVV.

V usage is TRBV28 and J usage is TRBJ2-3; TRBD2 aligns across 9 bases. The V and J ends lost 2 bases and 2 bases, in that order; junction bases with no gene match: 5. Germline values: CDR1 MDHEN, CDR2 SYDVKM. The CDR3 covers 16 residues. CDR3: CASSLPSGTSTDTQYF. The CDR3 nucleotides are TGTGCCAGCAGTTTACCTAGCGGGACGTCCACAGATACGCAGTATTTT.

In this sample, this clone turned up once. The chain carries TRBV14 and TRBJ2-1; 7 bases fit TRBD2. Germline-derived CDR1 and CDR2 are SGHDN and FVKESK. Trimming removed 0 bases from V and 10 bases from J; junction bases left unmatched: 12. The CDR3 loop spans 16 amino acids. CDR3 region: CASSQDRGLGEGEQFF. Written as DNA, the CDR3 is TGTGCCAGCAGCCAAGATAGAGGACTAGGAGAGGGCGAGCAGTTCTTC.

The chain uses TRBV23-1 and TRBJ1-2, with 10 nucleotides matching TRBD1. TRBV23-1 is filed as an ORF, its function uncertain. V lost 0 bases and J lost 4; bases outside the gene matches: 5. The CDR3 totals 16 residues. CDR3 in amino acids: CASSQSGDRGFYGYTF. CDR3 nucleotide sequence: TGCGCCAGCAGTCAATCGGGGGACAGGGGATTCTATGGCTACACCTTC.

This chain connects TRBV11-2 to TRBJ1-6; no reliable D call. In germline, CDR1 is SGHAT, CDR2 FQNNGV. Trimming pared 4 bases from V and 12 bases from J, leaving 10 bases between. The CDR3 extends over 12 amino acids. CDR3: CASSWTLGPLHF. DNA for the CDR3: TGTGCCAGCAGCTGGACTCTTGGACCCCTCCACTTT.

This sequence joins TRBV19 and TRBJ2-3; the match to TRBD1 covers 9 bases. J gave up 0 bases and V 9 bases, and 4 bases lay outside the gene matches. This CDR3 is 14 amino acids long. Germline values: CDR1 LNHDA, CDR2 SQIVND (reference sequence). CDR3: CASQQGASTDTQYF. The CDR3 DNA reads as TGTGCCAGCCAACAGGGGGCTAGCACAGATACGCAGTATTTT.

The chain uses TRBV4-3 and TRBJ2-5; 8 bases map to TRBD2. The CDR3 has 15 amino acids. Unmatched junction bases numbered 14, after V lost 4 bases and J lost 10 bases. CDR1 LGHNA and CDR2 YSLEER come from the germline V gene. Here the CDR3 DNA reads TGCGCCAGCAGCCTCCCCGGGGGGGTCTCCCGAGACCAGTACTTC. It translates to CASSLPGGVSRDQYF.

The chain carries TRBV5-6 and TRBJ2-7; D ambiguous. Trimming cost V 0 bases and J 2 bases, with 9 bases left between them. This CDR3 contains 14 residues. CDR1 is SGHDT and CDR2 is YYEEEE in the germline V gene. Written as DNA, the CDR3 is TGTGCCAGCAGCTTGGGGCATACTACCTACGAGCAGTACTTC. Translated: CASSLGHTTYEQYF.